Presented here are 28 T cell receptor beta chains from one specimen sequenced in a study of T cell changes during pregnancy in multiple sclerosis (dated by TCRdb to between 2019 and 2020). Library construction relied on the immunoSEQ multiplex PCR assay. TCRdb took over this immuneACCESS table, retaining in-frame rearrangements with V and J assigned. Such tables are incomplete; in checked studies, under half of the missing clones stem from an unresolved V gene, and the remainder is unexplained. This sample gives about 120,000 clones in total; approximately 94% of them show up just once. The leading ten clones occupy approximately 6.2% of the sample. The specimen comprised peripheral blood, sampled before pregnancy. The receptors here all came from a female donor with multiple sclerosis, enrolled in a pregnancy study.

The chain couples TRBV4-1 to TRBJ1-5; D gene ambiguous. This CDR3 has 18 residues. V was clipped by 0 bases and J by 6 bases, with 21 bases between them. Germline lookup yields CDR1 MGHRA and CDR2 YSYEKL. The CDR3 DNA follows: TGCGCCAGCAGCCAAGATATTATACCACCTCGGGTGGGTCAGCCCCAGCATTTT. Its protein is CASSQDIIPPRVGQPQHF.

This chain connects TRBV30 to TRBJ1-4; tentatively, D is TRBD1 (5 bases). This CDR3 region has 15 residues. Germline-derived CDR1 and CDR2 are GTSNPN and SVGIG (reference sequence). V was cut by 1 base and J by 5 bases, with 14 bases left in between. The DNA of the CDR3 is TGTGCCTGGAGTGACCTCGGACGGGGGAATGAAAAACTGTTTTTT. Its translation is CAWSDLGRGNEKLFF.

This chain uses TRBV5-4 with TRBJ1-1; maybe TRBD1 (6 bases). The length of the CDR3 is 15 residues. CDR1 and CDR2 (germline): SGHNT, YYREEE (reference sequence). V dropped 4 bases and J dropped 1 base, with 14 bases sitting between them. The CDR3 sequence: CASSPPTGSNTEAFF. CDR3 coding DNA: TGTGCCAGCAGCCCCCCGACAGGCTCGAACACTGAAGCTTTCTTT. Based on the CDR3 plus reference TRBV5-4 and TRBJ1-1, the full variable domain is ETGVTQSPTHLIKTRGQQVTLRCSSQSGHNTVSWYQQALGQGPQFIFQYYREEENGRGNFPPRFSGLQFPNYSSELNVNALELDDSALYLCASSPPTGSNTEAFFGQGTRLTVV.

The CDR3 sequence is CASSFTGYEQYF. CDR3 coding DNA: TGTGCCAGCAGCTTCACAGGGTACGAGCAGTACTTC. J is TRBJ2-7 and V is TRBV11-2, with a weak D call TRBD1 (6 bases). The CDR3 is 12 residues long. The germline gives CDR1 SGHAT, CDR2 FQNNGV. Trimming pared 3 bases from V and 4 bases from J, leaving 7 bases between.

The V gene is TRBV10-3, the J gene TRBJ2-3; TRBD2 is a possible D gene (6 bases). CDR3 length: 14 amino acids. Per the germline V gene, CDR1 is ENHRY and CDR2 is SYGVKD. The V and J ends lost 8 bases and 2 bases respectively, with 14 bases between them. Here the CDR3 DNA reads TGTGCCATCGCCGGGACTCTGTTCACAGATACGCAGTATTTT. As protein: CAIAGTLFTDTQYF.

The rearrangement links TRBV6-1 to TRBJ1-1, with 9 bases aligning to TRBD1. Germline V gene lookup returns CDR1 MNHNS and CDR2 SASEGT. The CDR3 contains 13 residues. V was clipped by 6 bases and J by 3 bases; unmatched bases: 2. The CDR3 protein is CASRRTGDTEAFF. The DNA of the CDR3 is TGTGCCAGCAGACGGACAGGGGACACTGAAGCTTTCTTT.

In this sample, this clone turned up once. This chain joins TRBV5-6 and TRBJ2-1; TRBD2 matches 8 bases. Trimming removed 5 bases from V and 2 bases from J; junction bases left unmatched: 6. The V gene's germline CDR1 is SGHDT and CDR2 YYEEEE. This CDR3 has 15 amino acids. Here the CDR3 reads CASREAGATYNEQFF. The CDR3 nucleotides are TGTGCCAGCAGGGAAGCGGGAGCTACCTACAATGAGCAGTTCTTC.

This sequence joins TRBV28 and TRBJ1-2; weak D call: TRBD1 (6 bases). Trimming pared 5 bases from V and 4 bases from J, leaving 20 bases between. The CDR3 extends over 16 amino acids. Germline assignment: CDR1 MDHEN and CDR2 SYDVKM. CDR3 sequence: CASSSPLGGLGYGYTF. CDR3 nucleotide sequence: TGTGCCAGCAGTAGTCCCCTCGGGGGGCTCGGCTATGGCTACACCTTC.

This rearrangement joins TRBV5-4 to TRBJ2-1; 14 nucleotides agree with TRBD2. From germline, CDR1 is SGHNT and CDR2 YYREEE (reference sequence). V was clipped by 4 bases and J by 4 bases; unmatched bases: 7. This CDR3 region has 17 residues. The CDR3 region has the DNA TGTGCCAGCAGCCCGGCCGGACTAGCGGGGGGTTACAATGAGCAGTTCTTC. It translates to CASSPAGLAGGYNEQFF.

This chain connects TRBV7-3 to TRBJ2-1; perhaps TRBD2 as D (6 bases). Trimming shortened V by 2 bases and J by 2 bases, and 13 bases separated the two germline ends. This CDR3 has 16 residues. CDR1 is SGHTA and CDR2 is FQGTGA in the germline V gene. CDR3 amino acids: CASSLGAGRTYNEQFF. CDR3 coding DNA: TGTGCCAGCAGCTTAGGGGCGGGGCGTACCTACAATGAGCAGTTCTTC. The full variable domain, in which reference TRBV7-3 and TRBJ2-1 provide the parts outside the CDR3, is GAGVSQTPSNKVTEKGKYVELRCDPISGHTALYWYRQSLGQGPEFLIYFQGTGAADDSGLPNDRFFAVRPEGSVSTLKIQRTERGDSAVYLCASSLGAGRTYNEQFFGPGTRLTVL.

The chain is built from TRBV5-1 and TRBJ1-2; D may be TRBD1 (6 bases). The CDR3 totals 17 residues. Germline CDR1 SGHRS, CDR2 YFSETQ. V lost 3 bases, J lost 4 bases, and 22 bases lay in between. The CDR3 loop reads CASSSSGGGPPSYGYTF. The CDR3 DNA reads as TGCGCCAGCAGCTCCTCTGGGGGGGGGCCTCCCAGCTATGGCTACACCTTC.

This clone was detected only once. The rearrangement uses TRBV7-9 and TRBJ1-6; D remains ambiguous. V lost 5 bases and J lost 10, with 21 bases in between. Germline lookup yields CDR1 SEHNR and CDR2 FQNEAQ (reference sequence). The CDR3 sequence is 16 residues long. CDR3 nucleotide sequence: TGTGCCAGCAGCCCCTCGGCTAGGGAGCGACAATCACCCCTCCACTTT. It specifies CASSPSARERQSPLHF.

The chain has TRBV9 and TRBJ1-3; no firm D call. CDR3 length: 16 amino acids. V was pared by 3 bases and J by 0 bases, with 13 bases between. CDR1 and CDR2 (germline): SGDLS, YYNGEE. The CDR3 coding sequence is TGTGCCAGCAGCGCGGGAGGGCGAGTCTCTGGAAACACCATATATTTT. It codes for CASSAGGRVSGNTIYF.

This chain uses TRBV2 with TRBJ2-7, with TRBD2 matching 14 bases. Trimming cost V 1 base and J 5 bases; bases outside gene matches: 7. The CDR3 consists of 17 residues. Per germline, CDR1 SNHLY and CDR2 FYNNEI. The CDR3 loop reads CASSEGRLAGGPHEQYF. CDR3 nucleotides: TGTGCCAGCAGTGAAGGACGACTAGCGGGGGGGCCGCACGAGCAGTACTTC.

The chain carries TRBV7-9 and TRBJ2-7; 8 bases agree with TRBD2. Germline V gene lookup returns CDR1 SEHNR and CDR2 FQNEAQ (reference sequence). This CDR3 contains 18 residues. The V and J ends lost 2 bases and 0 bases, in that order; junction bases with no gene match: 12. The CDR3 loop reads CASSLLFSGKVSSYEQYF. The CDR3, as DNA: TGTGCCAGCAGCTTATTGTTTAGCGGGAAGGTCTCCTCCTACGAGCAGTACTTC.

The chain's CDR3 is CASSLIAGFHYGYTF. Written as DNA, the CDR3 is TGTGCCAGCAGCTTAATCGCGGGATTTCACTATGGCTACACCTTC. This chain joins TRBV11-2 and TRBJ1-2; D is unresolved. The V gene lost 2 bases and the J gene lost 3 bases, with 13 bases spanning the gap. Looked up from germline, CDR1 is SGHAT and CDR2 is FQNNGV. This CDR3 has 15 amino acids.

This chain joins TRBV10-2 and TRBJ1-5; TRBD1 matches at 7 bases. The CDR3 has 15 amino acids. After removal of 7 bases from V and 3 bases from J, the junction contained 9 bases not matched to a gene. Germline values: CDR1 WSHSY, CDR2 SAAADI. The CDR3 sequence: CASKEGTASNQPQHF. DNA for the CDR3: TGCGCCAGCAAGGAGGGGACAGCTTCCAATCAGCCCCAGCATTTT.

This chain connects TRBV5-1 to TRBJ2-1; 7 nucleotides agree with TRBD2. Germline loops: CDR1 SGHRS, CDR2 YFSETQ. The CDR3 spans 16 residues. V lost 0 bases, J lost 0 bases, and 3 bases stayed unmatched. CDR3 nucleotides: TGCGCCAGCAGCTTGGATCCTAGCGGCTCCTACAATGAGCAGTTCTTC. Protein: CASSLDPSGSYNEQFF.

This chain's CDR3 is CSVEQGAGGYTF. The DNA of the CDR3 is TGCAGCGTTGAACAGGGGGCAGGTGGCTACACCTTC. The rearrangement uses TRBV29-1 and TRBJ1-2; 8 positions match TRBD1. The CDR3 runs 12 residues. J lost 7 bases, V lost 2 bases, and 3 bases had no gene match. Looked up from germline, CDR1 is SQVTM and CDR2 is ANQGSEA.

V usage is TRBV5-5 and J usage is TRBJ1-1; D possibly corresponds to TRBD1 (6 bases). The CDR3 is 15 residues long. V was shortened by 4 bases and J by 0 bases, with 13 bases between the two germline ends. Germline V gene data show CDR1 as SGHKS and CDR2 as YYEKEE (reference sequence). The CDR3 coding sequence is TGTGCCAGCAGCCTCCAGGGGTCGATGAACACTGAAGCTTTCTTT. Amino acid sequence: CASSLQGSMNTEAFF.

Only a few counts were recorded for this clone. V and J are TRBV30 and TRBJ1-1, with D tentatively TRBD1 (5 bases). Trimming pared 3 bases from V and 7 bases from J, leaving 15 bases between. Per the germline V gene, CDR1 is GTSNPN and CDR2 is SVGIG (reference sequence). This CDR3 is 13 amino acids long. In DNA form, the CDR3 reads TGTGCCTGGAGAGGAGGGGCCGCCGGTGAAGCTTTCTTT. Translated: CAWRGGAAGEAFF.

V gene TRBV9 combines with J gene TRBJ1-2; 7 bases are shared with TRBD1. Germline CDR1 is SGDLS and CDR2 is YYNGEE. This CDR3 region has 15 residues. The J segment lost 8 bases and the V segment lost 4 bases, leaving 14 bases of the junction unmatched. CDR3 bases: TGTGCCAGCAGCCCCCGGGACAGACTAGGGTTGGGCTACACCTTC. Its translation is CASSPRDRLGLGYTF.

The rearrangement links TRBV1 to TRBJ2-2; the table assigns TRBD1, which was not confirmed against the DNA. TRBV1 is shown as a pseudogene. This CDR3 comprises 14 residues. CDR3 coding DNA: TGCACCAGCAGCCCGGGACAGATTCGAGGGGAGCTGTTTTTT. Protein sequence: CTSSPGQIRGELFF.

The chain recombines TRBV6-1 with TRBJ1-2; D unclear. Trimming took off 7 bases at V and 1 base at J, with 10 bases between the two ends. This CDR3 region has 13 residues. Germline V CDR1 and CDR2: MNHNS, SASEGT. CDR3 sequence (DNA): TGTGCCAGCACCCCAGGCCTTAACTATGGCTACACCTTC. Amino acid sequence: CASTPGLNYGYTF.

V usage is TRBV28 and J usage is TRBJ1-5; the match to TRBD1 covers 7 bases. V shed 6 bases, J shed 2 bases, and the junction held 1 base outside the gene matches. The CDR3 sequence is 13 residues long. Per the germline V gene, CDR1 is MDHEN and CDR2 is SYDVKM. For the CDR3, the DNA is TGTGCCAGCAGCGACAGGGGCAATCAGCCCCAGCATTTT. Protein sequence: CASSDRGNQPQHF.

The chain recombines TRBV28 with TRBJ2-1; no clear D. Germline V gene lookup returns CDR1 MDHEN and CDR2 SYDVKM. The CDR3 spans 15 residues. V lost 1 base to trimming and J lost 0 bases, with 7 bases between them. The CDR3 DNA sequence: TGTGCCAGCAGTTTATTTGCGGTCTCCTACAATGAGCAGTTCTTC. It encodes CASSLFAVSYNEQFF.

The chain recombines TRBV2 with TRBJ2-3, with D maybe TRBD2 (6 bases). This CDR3 is 16 amino acids long. Germline V lookup: CDR1 SNHLY, CDR2 FYNNEI. Trimming removed 3 bases from V and 1 base from J, with 14 bases in between. Here the CDR3 reads CASSDYGGDGTDTQYF. In nucleotides, the CDR3 is TGTGCCAGCAGTGATTACGGAGGGGACGGCACAGATACGCAGTATTTT.

This chain links TRBV5-1 with TRBJ2-3; 8 bases align to TRBD1. Losses at the gene ends were 0 bases for V and 4 bases for J; bases not matched to a gene: 7. CDR3 length: 16 residues. Germline V gives CDR1 SGHRS, CDR2 YFSETQ. CDR3: CASSLGAGGGSDTQYF. As DNA, the CDR3 is TGCGCCAGCAGCTTGGGGGCAGGGGGCGGCTCAGATACGCAGTATTTT.